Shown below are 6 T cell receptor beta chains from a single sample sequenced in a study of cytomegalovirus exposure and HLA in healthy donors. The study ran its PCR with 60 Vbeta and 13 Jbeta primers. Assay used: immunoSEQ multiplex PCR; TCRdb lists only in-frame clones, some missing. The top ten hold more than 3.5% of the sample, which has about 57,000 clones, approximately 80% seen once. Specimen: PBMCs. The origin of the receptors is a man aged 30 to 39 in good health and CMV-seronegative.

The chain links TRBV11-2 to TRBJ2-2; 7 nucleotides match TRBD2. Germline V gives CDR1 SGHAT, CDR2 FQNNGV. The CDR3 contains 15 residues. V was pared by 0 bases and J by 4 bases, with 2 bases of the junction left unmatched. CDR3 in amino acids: CASSLEGLSTGELFF. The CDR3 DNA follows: TGTGCCAGCAGCTTAGAGGGACTATCCACCGGGGAGCTGTTTTTT. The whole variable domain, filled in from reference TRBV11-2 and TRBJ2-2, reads EAGVAQSPRYKIIEKRQSVAFWCNPISGHATLYWYQQILGQGPKLLIQFQNNGVVDDSQLPKDRFSAERLKGVDSTLKIQPAKLEDSAVYLCASSLEGLSTGELFFGEGSRLTVL.

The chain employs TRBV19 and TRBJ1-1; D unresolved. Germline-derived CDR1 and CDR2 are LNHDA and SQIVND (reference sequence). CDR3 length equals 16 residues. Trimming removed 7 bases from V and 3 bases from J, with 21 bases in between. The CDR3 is CASIGKRPDRDTEAFF. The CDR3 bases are TGTGCCAGTATAGGTAAGCGTCCAGATCGGGACACTGAAGCTTTCTTT. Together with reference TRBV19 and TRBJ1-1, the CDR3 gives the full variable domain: DGGITQSPKYLFRKEGQNVTLSCEQNLNHDAMYWYRQDPGQGLRLIYYSQIVNDFQKGDIAEGYSVSREKKESFPLTVTSAQKNPTAFYLCASIGKRPDRDTEAFFGQGTRLTVV.

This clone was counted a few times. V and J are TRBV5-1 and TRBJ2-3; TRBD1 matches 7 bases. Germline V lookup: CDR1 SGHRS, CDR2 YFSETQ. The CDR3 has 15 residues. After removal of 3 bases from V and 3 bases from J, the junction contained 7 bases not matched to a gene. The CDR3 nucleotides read TGCGCCAGCAGCTCACGGACAGGTCGAACAGATACGCAGTATTTT. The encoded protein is CASSSRTGRTDTQYF.

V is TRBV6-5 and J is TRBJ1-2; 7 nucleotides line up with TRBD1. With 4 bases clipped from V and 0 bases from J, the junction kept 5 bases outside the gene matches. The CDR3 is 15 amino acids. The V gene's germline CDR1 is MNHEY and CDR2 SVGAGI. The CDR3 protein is CASSFPGTANYGYTF. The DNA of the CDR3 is TGTGCCAGCAGTTTCCCCGGGACAGCTAACTATGGCTACACCTTC.

CDR3 protein: CASSQGADGNQPQHF. CDR3 in DNA: TGTGCCAGCAGTCAGGGGGCGGATGGCAATCAGCCCCAGCATTTT. This chain connects TRBV25-1 to TRBJ1-5; 8 nucleotides align to TRBD1. This CDR3 has 15 amino acids. CDR1 is MGHDK, CDR2 SYGVNS, per germline. Germline trimming cut 5 bases from V and 2 bases from J; bases unmatched to any gene: 5.

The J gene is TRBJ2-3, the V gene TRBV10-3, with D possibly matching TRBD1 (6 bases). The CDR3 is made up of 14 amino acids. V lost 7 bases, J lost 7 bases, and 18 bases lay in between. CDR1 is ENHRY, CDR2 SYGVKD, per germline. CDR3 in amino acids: CAINPGHWNYTQYF. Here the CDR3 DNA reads TGTGCCATCAACCCGGGACATTGGAATTATACGCAGTATTTT.